These 11 T cell receptor beta chains were sequenced from one sample in a study of cytomegalovirus exposure and HLA in healthy donors. Amplification used 60 Vbeta primers and 13 Jbeta primers. Generated by immunoSEQ multiplex PCR, the TCRdb table keeps only in-frame clones and is missing some. The data contain about 130,000 clones, about 80% of them seen just once; the ten biggest clones take up 1.2%. The sample comprised PBMCs. The receptors come from a girl aged 2 to 10 in good health and CMV-seronegative.

The CDR3 here is CASSPIAGGEQYF. In DNA, the CDR3 is TGTGCCAGCTCACCCATCGCAGGGGGTGAGCAGTACTTC. The chain employs TRBV18 and TRBJ2-7; 7 positions agree with TRBD1. Trimming cost V 3 bases and J 7 bases; bases outside gene matches: 6. The germline CDR1 and CDR2 sequences are KGHSH and LQKENI. The CDR3 is 13 amino acids.

V and J are TRBV29-1 and TRBJ2-7, with 8 bases lining up with TRBD2. Germline V gives CDR1 SQVTM, CDR2 ANQGSEA. The CDR3 covers 12 residues. J was trimmed by 2 bases and V by 4 bases; bases with no gene match: 1. The CDR3 nucleotides read TGCAGCGTTGTCGGGGGGGCCTACGAGCAGTACTTC. It specifies CSVVGGAYEQYF.

The rearrangement uses TRBV5-1 and TRBJ2-5; TRBD2 might be the D (5 bases). This CDR3 has 16 residues. Germline lookup yields CDR1 SGHRS and CDR2 YFSETQ. The V end was cut by 1 base, the J end by 2 bases, with 15 bases between. The CDR3 DNA reads as TGCGCCAGCAGCTTGTCAGTGGCGAGCGGACAAGAGACCCAGTACTTC. Translation gives CASSLSVASGQETQYF.

The chain carries TRBV2 and TRBJ2-3; tentatively, D is TRBD1 (7 bases). The CDR3 consists of 13 residues. Trimming stripped 10 bases from V and 6 bases from J, with 17 bases between. Germline V lookup: CDR1 SNHLY, CDR2 FYNNEI. The CDR3 loop is CAINSGGLDTQYF. The CDR3 DNA reads TGTGCCATCAACTCAGGGGGGTTGGATACGCAGTATTTT. Complete variable domain (other parts from reference TRBV2 and TRBJ2-3): EPEVTQTPSHQVTQMGQEVILRCVPISNHLYFYWYRQILGQKVEFLVSFYNNEISEKSEIFDDQFSVERPDGSNFTLKIRSTKLEDSAMYFCAINSGGLDTQYFGPGTRLTVL.

This clone turned up a few times. The genes are TRBV5-4 and TRBJ1-1, with a possible D match to TRBD1 (5 bases). Germline-derived CDR1 and CDR2 are SGHNT and YYREEE (reference sequence). Trimming took 0 bases from V and 1 from J, leaving 13 bases between them. The CDR3 contains 16 residues. In DNA form, the CDR3 reads TGTGCCAGCAGCTTGGGGGGGGAGGGGCGGAACACTGAAGCTTTCTTT. The encoded protein is CASSLGGEGRNTEAFF.

V usage is TRBV10-3 and J usage is TRBJ2-7; TRBD1 agrees at 8 bases. Germline V gene data show CDR1 as ENHRY and CDR2 as SYGVKD. V was clipped by 4 bases and J by 2 bases; unmatched bases: 7. This CDR3 contains 15 residues. CDR3 coding DNA: TGTGCCATCAGTGCGTGGACAGGGTGGGCCTACGAGCAGTACTTC. Amino acid sequence: CAISAWTGWAYEQYF.

The gene calls are TRBV21-1 and TRBJ2-7; the D call in the table, TRBD2, was not verified against the DNA. TRBV21-1 is designated a pseudogene. This CDR3 region has 10 residues. The CDR3 nucleotides are TGTGCCAGCAGCAACTCCGAGCAGTACTTC. Translation gives CASSNSEQYF.

The gene calls are TRBV7-9 and TRBJ2-1, with 15 nucleotides matching TRBD2. J lost 4 bases, V lost 5 bases, and 6 bases had no gene match. The length of the CDR3 is 17 residues. Germline V gene sequence: CDR1 SEHNR, CDR2 FQNEAQ (reference sequence). The CDR3 loop reads CASSPGTSGRLYNEQFF. CDR3 DNA sequence: TGTGCCAGCAGCCCTGGGACTAGCGGGAGGCTTTACAATGAGCAGTTCTTC.

This chain connects TRBV6-6 to TRBJ1-1; D uncertain. CDR3 length equals 13 residues. V dropped 7 bases and J dropped 6 bases, with 15 bases sitting between them. CDR1 is MNHNY, CDR2 SVGAGI, per germline (reference sequence). This chain's CDR3 is CASTTLGSSEAFF. The CDR3 DNA sequence: TGTGCCAGCACTACCCTGGGGAGCTCTGAAGCTTTCTTT.

The chain is built from TRBV18 and TRBJ2-3; 9 bases fit TRBD1. The J segment lost 5 bases and the V segment lost 6 bases, leaving 9 bases of the junction unmatched. The germline CDR1 and CDR2 sequences are KGHSH and LQKENI. The CDR3 extends over 15 amino acids. The CDR3: CASSRTGVRGDTQYF. The CDR3 DNA reads as TGTGCCAGCTCCCGGACAGGGGTAAGGGGAGATACGCAGTATTTT. Together with reference TRBV18 and TRBJ2-3, the CDR3 gives the full variable domain: NAGVMQNPRHLVRRRGQEARLRCSPMKGHSHVYWYRQLPEEGLKFMVYLQKENIIDESGMPKERFSAEFPKEGPSILRIQQVVRGDSAAYFCASSRTGVRGDTQYFGPGTRLTVL.

This clone was detected only once. The V and J genes are TRBV19 and TRBJ1-1; D is perhaps TRBD1 (6 bases). V was pared by 7 bases and J by 0 bases, with 12 bases between. CDR3 length: 14 amino acids. In germline, CDR1 is LNHDA, CDR2 SQIVND (reference sequence). The CDR3 is CASIGGTLNTEAFF. The CDR3 DNA reads as TGTGCCAGTATAGGTGGGACACTGAACACTGAAGCTTTCTTT.